A single sample gave rise to the 12 T cell receptor beta chains below, sequenced in a study of blood T cells in healthy people across ages. The second PCR ran roughly 6 to 11 cycles with a sample-barcoded 5' primer and J-beta primers. TCRdb itself ran the 5' RACE reads through MiXCR, one entry per CDR3 protein. In the table there are roughly 1,500,000 distinct CDR3 sequences, around 42% of which are singletons. The specimen was blood. The receptors stem from a woman under 30 in good health.

The chain recombines TRBV4-1 with TRBJ1-2; the match to TRBD1 covers 7 bases. Trimming cost V 2 bases and J 4 bases; bases outside gene matches: 7. Germline V CDR1 and CDR2: MGHRA, YSYEKL. The CDR3 totals 15 residues. The CDR3 here is CASSQPGQRSYGYTF. DNA for the CDR3: TGCGCCAGCAGCCAACCGGGACAGCGCAGCTATGGCTACACCTTC.

The chain couples TRBV7-8 to TRBJ1-1, with D possibly being TRBD1 (5 bases). The ends were cut back, 1 base at V and 1 base at J, with 25 bases in the middle. Germline V lookup: CDR1 SGHVS, CDR2 FQNEAQ. The CDR3 runs to 20 residues. CDR3: CASSLGVNPSRGRENTEAFF. CDR3 nucleotides: TGTGCCAGCAGCTTAGGAGTCAATCCGAGTCGGGGGAGAGAGAACACTGAAGCTTTCTTT.

This clonotype has only a few counts. The V and J genes are TRBV25-1 and TRBJ2-5; possibly TRBD2 for D (6 bases). The CDR3 contains 14 residues. V gave up 7 bases and J gave up 3 bases, with 15 bases separating them. The germline CDR1 and CDR2 sequences are MGHDK and SYGVNS. This chain's CDR3 is CASTGTAKEETQYF. CDR3 sequence (DNA): TGTGCCAGCACCGGGACTGCGAAAGAAGAGACCCAGTACTTC.

The sample holds many counts of this clonotype. V gene TRBV27 combines with J gene TRBJ2-1; D not certain. This CDR3 spans 12 amino acids. Looked up from germline, CDR1 is MNHEY and CDR2 is SMNVEV (reference sequence). Trimming shortened V by 3 bases and J by 3 bases, and 3 bases separated the two germline ends. This CDR3 is CASSFGYNEQFF. CDR3 DNA sequence: TGTGCCAGCAGTTTTGGCTACAATGAGCAGTTCTTC.

V is TRBV9 and J is TRBJ2-5; 7 bases are shared with TRBD2. The J call is in doubt because the DNA end fits TRBJ2-7 better. This CDR3 comprises 15 residues. Germline V gene lookup returns CDR1 SGDLS and CDR2 YYNGEE. The CDR3: CASSAGSTSSYEQYF. The CDR3 bases are TGTGCCAGCAGCGCCGGCTCGACTAGCAGTTACGAGCAGTACTTC.

This clonotype was picked up a small number of times. V is TRBV5-1 and J is TRBJ2-3; the match to TRBD2 covers 10 bases. V was pared by 7 bases and J by 4 bases, with 12 bases of the junction left unmatched. The CDR3 extends over 16 amino acids. The germline CDR1 and CDR2 sequences are SGHRS and YFSETQ. The DNA for the CDR3 is TGCGCCAGCGAACGGACGTCTAGCGGGAGCTCAGATACGCAGTATTTT. Translated: CASERTSSGSSDTQYF.

A note on this clonotype: Being one base from a much bigger clone, this may be a read error. This sequence joins TRBV29-1 and TRBJ2-5, with D perhaps matching TRBD1 (5 bases). The V gene lost 5 bases and the J gene lost 11 bases, with 15 bases spanning the gap. CDR1 and CDR2 from the germline V gene are SQVTM and ANQGSEA. The CDR3 has 11 amino acids. DNA of the CDR3: TGCAGCGTTTACCAGGGTAGTGAGCAGTACTTC. Amino acids: CSVYQGSEQYF.

In its sample, this clonotype was seen once. The gene calls are TRBV6-1 and TRBJ2-3, with D perhaps given as TRBD1 or TRBD2 (5 bases each). The CDR3 has 17 amino acids. Germline loops: CDR1 MNHNS, CDR2 SASEGT. V shed 6 bases and J shed 0 bases, with 19 bases lying between them. The CDR3 DNA is TGTGCCAGCAGCAGCTGGGGGAGCTTCCTAAGCACAGATACGCAGTATTTT. Translating it yields CASSSWGSFLSTDTQYF.

This clonotype was seen more than once but under ten times. The J gene is TRBJ2-5, the V gene TRBV2; perhaps TRBD2 as D (5 bases). Trimming shortened V by 0 bases and J by 1 base, and 6 bases separated the two germline ends. The CDR3 has 14 amino acids. Per the germline V gene, CDR1 is SNHLY and CDR2 is FYNNEI. CDR3 coding DNA: TGTGCCAGCAGTGAAGCAGGACTCCAAGAGACCCAGTACTTC. Protein: CASSEAGLQETQYF.

In this sample, this clonotype turned up a few times. The chain combines TRBV12-3 or TRBV12-4 with TRBJ1-6; no definite D call. Trimming stripped 6 bases from V and 7 bases from J, with 16 bases between. This CDR3 is 15 amino acids long. CDR3 in amino acids: CASSPFQAPNSPLHF. CDR3 bases: TGTGCCAGCAGCCCATTCCAGGCTCCCAATTCACCCCTCCACTTT.

To note about this clonotype: A much larger clone is a single base away; this may be a read error. The chain employs TRBV4-2 and TRBJ2-1, with D uncertain. Deletions cut 0 bases from V and 0 bases from J, with 21 bases between. The CDR3 consists of 20 residues. The germline gives CDR1 LGHNA, CDR2 YNFKEQ. CDR3 coding DNA: TGTGCCAGCAGCCAAGAGGTCGTAGGCCAACCAACAAACTCCTACAATGAGCAGTTCTTC. Residues: CASSQEVVGQPTNSYNEQFF.

The J gene is TRBJ1-2, the V gene TRBV5-7; 8 nucleotides match TRBD1. TRBV5-7 is labeled an ORF, and its function is uncertain. This CDR3 comprises 12 residues. V shed 4 bases, J shed 12 bases, and the junction held 8 bases outside the gene matches. The CDR3 reads CASSVENRGDTF. In DNA, the CDR3 is TGTGCCAGCAGCGTTGAGAACAGGGGGGACACCTTC.